The 25 T cell receptor beta chains below all came from one sample that was sequenced in a study of T cells in localized non-small cell lung cancer. TCRdb keeps only in-frame clones here, not all; method: immunoSEQ multiplex PCR. The table lists around 83,000 clones, roughly 80% of them singletons. Sequences were derived from PBMCs, sampled before any cancer treatment. These receptors all stem from a man between 40 and 75 years old with stage II squamous cell lung carcinoma.

The chain couples TRBV9 to TRBJ2-3, with D perhaps TRBD1 (6 bases). This CDR3 is 16 amino acids long. Trimming took off 0 bases at V and 3 bases at J, with 14 bases between the two ends. CDR1 is SGDLS, CDR2 YYNGEE, per germline. The CDR3, as DNA: TGTGCCAGCAGCGTAGTAGAAGGGGGATTGACAGATACGCAGTATTTT. The encoded protein is CASSVVEGGLTDTQYF. Filled out from reference TRBV9 and TRBJ2-3, the complete variable domain reads DSGVTQTPKHLITATGQRVTLRCSPRSGDLSVYWYQQSLDQGLQFLIQYYNGEERAKGNILERFSAQQFPDLHSELNLSSLELGDSALYFCASSVVEGGLTDTQYFGPGTRLTVL.

This clone has more than one count but fewer than ten. CDR3 DNA: TGTGCCAGCAGTTACCCCAGGGCTGAAGCTTTCTTT. Protein: CASSYPRAEAFF. The V gene is TRBV28, the J gene TRBJ1-1, with a weak D call TRBD1 (5 bases). Trimming pared 4 bases from V and 6 bases from J, leaving 9 bases between. This CDR3 contains 12 residues. Germline V CDR1 and CDR2: MDHEN, SYDVKM.

Here the CDR3 reads CASSQVSGTIYEQYF. For the CDR3, the DNA is TGCGCCAGCAGCCAAGTCAGCGGAACCATCTACGAGCAGTACTTC. The chain couples TRBV4-1 to TRBJ2-7; D perhaps matches TRBD2 (5 bases). Germline CDR1 MGHRA, CDR2 YSYEKL. The V and J ends lost 1 base and 3 bases respectively, with 13 bases between them. CDR3 length equals 15 residues.

The chain couples TRBV7-9 to TRBJ2-1, with TRBD1 matching over 7 bases. The germline gives CDR1 SEHNR, CDR2 FQNEAQ (reference sequence). V dropped 3 bases and J dropped 0; count of bases not matched to a gene: 2. The CDR3 has 15 amino acids. CDR3 nucleotide sequence: TGTGCCAGCAGCTTCGGGGACAGCTCCTACAATGAGCAGTTCTTC. Its protein product is CASSFGDSSYNEQFF. Together with reference TRBV7-9 and TRBJ2-1, the CDR3 gives the full variable domain: DTGVSQNPRHKITKRGQNVTFRCDPISEHNRLYWYRQTLGQGPEFLTYFQNEAQLEKSRLLSDRFSAERPKGSFSTLEIQRTEQGDSAMYLCASSFGDSSYNEQFFGPGTRLTVL.

V and J are TRBV14 and TRBJ2-2; D is unclear. Trimming shortened V by 0 bases and J by 6 bases, and 2 bases separated the two germline ends. CDR1 and CDR2 from the germline V gene are SGHDN and FVKESK. The CDR3 length is 12 residues. Here the CDR3 reads CASSQEAGELFF. The CDR3 DNA sequence: TGTGCCAGCAGCCAAGAAGCCGGGGAGCTGTTTTTT.

V and J are TRBV4-2 and TRBJ2-2; no reliable D call. The germline V gene has CDR1 LGHNA and CDR2 YNFKEQ. Trimming removed 0 bases from V and 4 bases from J, with 9 bases in between. This CDR3 region has 15 residues. CDR3 nucleotides: TGTGCCAGCAGCCAAGATTTTCGTACCACCGGGGAGCTGTTTTTT. It specifies CASSQDFRTTGELFF.

The chain couples TRBV4-2 to TRBJ2-5; no clear D gene. The germline CDR1 and CDR2 sequences are LGHNA and YNFKEQ. The CDR3 contains 15 residues. The V and J ends lost 1 base and 4 bases respectively, with 13 bases between them. The CDR3 sequence: CASSQALAGSETQYF. In DNA form, the CDR3 reads TGTGCCAGCAGCCAAGCCTTAGCCGGTTCAGAGACCCAGTACTTC.

CDR3 nucleotide sequence: TGTGCTAGTGGGGGGACGGAGAACACTGAAGCTTTCTTT. This encodes CASGGTENTEAFF. The chain links TRBV12-5 to TRBJ1-1; weak D call: TRBD1 (5 bases). Trimming stripped 6 bases from V and 1 base from J, with 9 bases between. The CDR3 extends over 13 amino acids. CDR1 is LGHNT and CDR2 is FRNRAP in the germline V gene.

The rearrangement uses TRBV28 and TRBJ1-1; D is unclear. The CDR3 loop spans 15 amino acids. Trimming took off 3 bases at V and 4 bases at J, with 15 bases between the two ends. Looked up from germline, CDR1 is MDHEN and CDR2 is SYDVKM. In DNA form, the CDR3 reads TGTGCCAGCAGTTTTGACGGGATCAGGCTCACTGAAGCTTTCTTT. Its translation: CASSFDGIRLTEAFF.

This clone was detected once. This rearrangement joins TRBV7-9 to TRBJ1-5; TRBD1 agrees at 8 bases. The V and J ends lost 3 bases and 5 bases, in that order; junction bases with no gene match: 0. The length of the CDR3 is 13 residues. The germline V gene encodes CDR1 SEHNR and CDR2 FQNEAQ (reference sequence). For the CDR3, the DNA is TGTGCCAGCAGCTTGACAGGGGATCAGCCCCAGCATTTT. It yields the protein CASSLTGDQPQHF. Filled out from reference TRBV7-9 and TRBJ1-5, the complete variable domain reads DTGVSQNPRHKITKRGQNVTFRCDPISEHNRLYWYRQTLGQGPEFLTYFQNEAQLEKSRLLSDRFSAERPKGSFSTLEIQRTEQGDSAMYLCASSLTGDQPQHFGDGTRLSIL.

The chain has TRBV5-1 and TRBJ1-2; 10 positions match TRBD1. After removal of 4 bases from V and 7 bases from J, the junction contained 7 bases not matched to a gene. Germline CDR1 reads SGHRS; CDR2 reads YFSETQ. The CDR3 consists of 14 residues. The CDR3 DNA reads as TGCGCCAGCAGCCCATTGACAGGGGGCCGTGGCTACACCTTC. Translating gives CASSPLTGGRGYTF.

The sample holds a few counts of this clone. The chain couples TRBV6-1 to TRBJ2-5; 8 bases map to TRBD1. The CDR3 is 14 amino acids. Germline-derived CDR1 and CDR2 are MNHNS and SASEGT. V dropped 4 bases and J dropped 4; count of bases not matched to a gene: 5. DNA for the CDR3: TGTGCCAGCAGTGGATCAGGGGGCAGAGAGACCCAGTACTTC. Residues: CASSGSGGRETQYF.

The count of this clone is one. The chain is built from TRBV2 and TRBJ1-1; D remains ambiguous. Germline V gene lookup returns CDR1 SNHLY and CDR2 FYNNEI. The V end lost 5 bases, the J end lost 4 bases, and 11 bases lay between the germline ends. The CDR3 is made up of 13 amino acids. The CDR3 region is CASSSDPLTEAFF. In DNA, the CDR3 is TGTGCCAGCAGTTCAGACCCTCTCACTGAAGCTTTCTTT.

The rearrangement uses TRBV7-2 and TRBJ2-5, with 8 nucleotides matching TRBD1. The CDR3 sequence is 16 residues long. V gave up 6 bases and J gave up 1 base; unmatched junction bases: 10. Germline V gene sequence: CDR1 SGHTA, CDR2 FQGNSA. CDR3 amino acids: CASSKRQGPRQETQYF. The CDR3 nucleotides read TGTGCCAGCAGTAAACGACAGGGGCCTCGCCAAGAGACCCAGTACTTC.

The chain is built from TRBV5-4 and TRBJ2-5; D gene uncertain. The germline V gene encodes CDR1 SGHNT and CDR2 YYREEE (reference sequence). V was trimmed by 6 bases and J by 5 bases, leaving 17 bases between them. The CDR3 runs to 14 residues. CDR3 DNA: TGTGCCAGCACCACAGACCCCGGGTCGGAGACCCAGTACTTC. It specifies CASTTDPGSETQYF.

The V call is TRBV5-4, the J call TRBJ2-5; D not certain. V was cut by 1 base and J by 5 bases, with 12 bases left in between. The CDR3 is made up of 14 amino acids. Germline V gives CDR1 SGHNT, CDR2 YYREEE (reference sequence). The CDR3 sequence: CASSLKAAPETQYF. CDR3 sequence (DNA): TGTGCCAGCAGCTTGAAAGCTGCTCCCGAGACCCAGTACTTC. Together with reference TRBV5-4 and TRBJ2-5, the CDR3 gives the full variable domain: ETGVTQSPTHLIKTRGQQVTLRCSSQSGHNTVSWYQQALGQGPQFIFQYYREEENGRGNFPPRFSGLQFPNYSSELNVNALELDDSALYLCASSLKAAPETQYFGPGTRLLVL.

The chain employs TRBV28 and TRBJ1-6, with D possibly matching TRBD1 (5 bases). The CDR3 has 13 amino acids. V was pared by 6 bases and J by 9 bases, with 12 bases between. The V gene's germline CDR1 is MDHEN and CDR2 SYDVKM. The CDR3 loop reads CASRGTRGSPLHF. The CDR3 DNA follows: TGTGCCAGCAGAGGGACCCGAGGTTCACCCCTCCACTTT.

The rearrangement links TRBV5-1 to TRBJ1-1; TRBD1 is a possible D gene (5 bases). Germline V lookup: CDR1 SGHRS, CDR2 YFSETQ. The V end was cut by 4 bases, the J end by 6 bases, with 16 bases between. CDR3 size: 14 residues. The CDR3 DNA reads as TGCGCCAGCAGCGGGGCAATTTCGGAGGCTGAAGCTTTCTTT. Encoded protein: CASSGAISEAEAFF.

The chain uses TRBV7-9 and TRBJ2-7; 13 nucleotides match TRBD2. Germline V lookup: CDR1 SEHNR, CDR2 FQNEAQ (reference sequence). After removal of 5 bases from V and 6 bases from J, the junction contained 1 base not matched to a gene. The CDR3 is 13 amino acids. CDR3 protein: CASSRLAGGEQYF. The CDR3 nucleotides are TGTGCCAGCAGCCGACTAGCGGGAGGCGAGCAGTACTTC. Complete variable domain (other parts from reference TRBV7-9 and TRBJ2-7): DTGVSQNPRHKITKRGQNVTFRCDPISEHNRLYWYRQTLGQGPEFLTYFQNEAQLEKSRLLSDRFSAERPKGSFSTLEIQRTEQGDSAMYLCASSRLAGGEQYFGPGTRLTVT.

The chain links TRBV28 to TRBJ2-6; 10 bases line up with TRBD1. The CDR3 runs 19 residues. The trim removed 4 bases at V and 0 bases at J, leaving 9 bases unmatched. Per germline, CDR1 MDHEN and CDR2 SYDVKM. The CDR3 nucleotides are TGTGCCAGCAGTTCCCTTCCGGGACAGGGGACCTCTGGGGCCAACGTCCTGACTTTC. Protein: CASSSLPGQGTSGANVLTF.

In its sample, this clone is medium-sized. V and J are TRBV19 and TRBJ1-1, with 8 bases that match TRBD1. Germline CDR1 LNHDA, CDR2 SQIVND (reference sequence). The CDR3 has 16 amino acids. Trimming took 6 bases from V and 1 from J; bases not matched to a gene: 10. CDR3 residues: CASSRGLGQGNTEAFF. CDR3 in DNA: TGTGCCAGTAGCCGTGGGCTAGGACAGGGGAACACTGAAGCTTTCTTT. Drawing the rest from reference TRBV19 and TRBJ1-1, the complete variable domain is DGGITQSPKYLFRKEGQNVTLSCEQNLNHDAMYWYRQDPGQGLRLIYYSQIVNDFQKGDIAEGYSVSREKKESFPLTVTSAQKNPTAFYLCASSRGLGQGNTEAFFGQGTRLTVV.

This clone appeared a few times. This chain connects TRBV5-8 to TRBJ1-1; D ambiguous. This CDR3 region has 12 residues. Germline CDR1 reads SGHTS; CDR2 reads YDEGEE. Deletions cut 4 bases from V and 4 bases from J, with 8 bases between. The CDR3 protein is CASSRTITEAFF. In DNA form, the CDR3 reads TGTGCCAGCAGCAGGACGATCACTGAAGCTTTCTTT.

This chain uses TRBV18 with TRBJ1-4; tentative D call: TRBD1 (5 bases). The CDR3 consists of 16 residues. Germline V gene sequence: CDR1 KGHSH, CDR2 LQKENI. Trimming removed 3 bases at V and 0 bases at J, with 11 bases between. The CDR3 region is CASSPQTVATNEKLFF. In nucleotides, the CDR3 is TGTGCCAGCTCACCGCAGACAGTTGCAACTAATGAAAAACTGTTTTTT. The variable domain in full, with the rest retrieved from reference TRBV18 and TRBJ1-4, is NAGVMQNPRHLVRRRGQEARLRCSPMKGHSHVYWYRQLPEEGLKFMVYLQKENIIDESGMPKERFSAEFPKEGPSILRIQQVVRGDSAAYFCASSPQTVATNEKLFFGSGTQLSVL.

This sequence joins TRBV7-2 and TRBJ2-1, with D possibly TRBD1 on 5 matching bases. The CDR3 spans 14 residues. The germline gives CDR1 SGHTA, CDR2 FQGNSA. V was shortened by 5 bases and J by 4 bases, with 12 bases between the two germline ends. The CDR3 nucleotides are TGTGCCAGCAGCACCCGGACACAGTACAATGAGCAGTTCTTC. Its translation is CASSTRTQYNEQFF.

V is TRBV27 and J is TRBJ2-3; D is unclear. V was pared by 3 bases and J by 6 bases, with 10 bases between. This CDR3 contains 13 residues. Germline loops: CDR1 MNHEY, CDR2 SMNVEV (reference sequence). CDR3 nucleotide sequence: TGTGCCAGCAGTTTTAAACAGCTGGATACGCAGTATTTT. Translation gives CASSFKQLDTQYF.